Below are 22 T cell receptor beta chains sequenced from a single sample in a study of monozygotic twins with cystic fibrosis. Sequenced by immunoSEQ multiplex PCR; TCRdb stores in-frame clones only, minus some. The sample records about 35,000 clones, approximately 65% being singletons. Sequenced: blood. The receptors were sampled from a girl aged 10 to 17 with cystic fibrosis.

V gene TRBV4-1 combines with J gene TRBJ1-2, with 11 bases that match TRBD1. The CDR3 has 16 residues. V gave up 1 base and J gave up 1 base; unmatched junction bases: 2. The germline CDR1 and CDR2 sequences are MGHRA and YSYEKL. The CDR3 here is CASSQVGTGGNYGYTF. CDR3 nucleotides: TGCGCCAGCAGCCAAGTAGGGACAGGGGGTAACTATGGCTACACCTTC.

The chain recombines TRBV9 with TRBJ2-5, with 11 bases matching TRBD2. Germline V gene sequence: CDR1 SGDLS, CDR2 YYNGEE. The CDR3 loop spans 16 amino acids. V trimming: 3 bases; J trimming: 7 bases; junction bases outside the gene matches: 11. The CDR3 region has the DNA TGTGCCAGCAGCGGATATAGCGGGAGGGCCCTCGGGACCCAGTACTTC. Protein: CASSGYSGRALGTQYF. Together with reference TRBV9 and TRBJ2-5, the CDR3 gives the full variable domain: DSGVTQTPKHLITATGQRVTLRCSPRSGDLSVYWYQQSLDQGLQFLIQYYNGEERAKGNILERFSAQQFPDLHSELNLSSLELGDSALYFCASSGYSGRALGTQYFGPGTRLLVL.

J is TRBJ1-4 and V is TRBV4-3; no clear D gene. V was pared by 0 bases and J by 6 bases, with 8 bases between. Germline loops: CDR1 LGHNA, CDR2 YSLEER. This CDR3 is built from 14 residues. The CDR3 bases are TGCGCCAGCAGCCAAGATCTAAGTTATGAAAAACTGTTTTTT. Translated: CASSQDLSYEKLFF.

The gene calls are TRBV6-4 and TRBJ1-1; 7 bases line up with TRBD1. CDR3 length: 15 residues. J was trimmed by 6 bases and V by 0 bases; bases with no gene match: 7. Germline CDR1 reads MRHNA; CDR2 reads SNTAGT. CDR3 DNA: TGTGCCAGCAGTGACTCCGTGGAGGGGGCGGCTGAAGCTTTCTTT. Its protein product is CASSDSVEGAAEAFF.

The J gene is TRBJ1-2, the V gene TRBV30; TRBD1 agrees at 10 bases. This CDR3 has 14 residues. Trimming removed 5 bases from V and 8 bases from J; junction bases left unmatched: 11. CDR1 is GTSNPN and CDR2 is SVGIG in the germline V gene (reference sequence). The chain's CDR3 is CAWHPGTGDEGYTF. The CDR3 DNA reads TGTGCCTGGCACCCAGGGACAGGGGATGAAGGCTACACCTTC. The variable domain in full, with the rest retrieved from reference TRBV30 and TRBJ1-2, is SQTIHQWPATLVQPVGSPLSLECTVEGTSNPNLYWYRQAAGRGLQLLFYSVGIGQISSEVPQNLSASRPQDRQFILSSKKLLLSDSGFYLCAWHPGTGDEGYTFGSGTRLTVV.

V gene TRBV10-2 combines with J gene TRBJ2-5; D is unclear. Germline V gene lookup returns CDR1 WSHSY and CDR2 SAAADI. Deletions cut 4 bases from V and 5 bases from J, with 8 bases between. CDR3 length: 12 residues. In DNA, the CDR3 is TGCGCCAGCAGTGGGGCATTGGAGACCCAGTACTTC. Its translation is CASSGALETQYF.

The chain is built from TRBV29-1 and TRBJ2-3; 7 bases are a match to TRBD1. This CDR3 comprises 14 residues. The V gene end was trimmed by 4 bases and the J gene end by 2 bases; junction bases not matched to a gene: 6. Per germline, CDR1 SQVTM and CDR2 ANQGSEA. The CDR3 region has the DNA TGCAGCGTTGCCCCGACAGGGCCCACAGATACGCAGTATTTT. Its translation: CSVAPTGPTDTQYF.

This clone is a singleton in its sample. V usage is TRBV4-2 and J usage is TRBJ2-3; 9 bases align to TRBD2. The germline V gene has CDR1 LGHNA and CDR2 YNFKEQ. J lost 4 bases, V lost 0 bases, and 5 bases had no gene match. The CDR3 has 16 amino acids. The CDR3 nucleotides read TGTGCCAGCAGCCAAGAGGCTAGCGGGATGTCAGATACGCAGTATTTT. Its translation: CASSQEASGMSDTQYF.

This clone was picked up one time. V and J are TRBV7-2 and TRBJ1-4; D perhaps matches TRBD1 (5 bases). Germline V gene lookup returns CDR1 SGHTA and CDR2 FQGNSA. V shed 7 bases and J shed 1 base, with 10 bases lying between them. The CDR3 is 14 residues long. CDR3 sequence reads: CASKSRVTNEKLFF. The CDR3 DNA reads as TGTGCCAGCAAATCCAGGGTAACTAATGAAAAACTGTTTTTT. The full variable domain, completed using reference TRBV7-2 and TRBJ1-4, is GAGVSQSPSNKVTEKGKDVELRCDPISGHTALYWYRQSLGQGLEFLIYFQGNSAPDKSGLPSDRFSAERTGGSVSTLTIQRTQQEDSAVYLCASKSRVTNEKLFFGSGTQLSVL.

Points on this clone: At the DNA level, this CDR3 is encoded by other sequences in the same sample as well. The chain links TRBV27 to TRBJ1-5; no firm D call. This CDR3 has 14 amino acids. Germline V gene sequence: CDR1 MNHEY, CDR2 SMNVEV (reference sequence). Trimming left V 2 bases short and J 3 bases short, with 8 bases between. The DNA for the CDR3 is TGTGCCAGCAGTTTACGGGGTTCCAATCAGCCCCAGCATTTT. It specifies CASSLRGSNQPQHF.

CDR3 loop: CASSPDGTGANVLTF. The CDR3 nucleotides read TGTGCCAGCAGCCCGGACGGGACTGGGGCCAACGTCCTGACTTTC. The V and J genes are TRBV9 and TRBJ2-6; D might be TRBD2 (5 bases). The V gene's germline CDR1 is SGDLS and CDR2 YYNGEE. The CDR3 is 15 residues long. Deletions cut 4 bases from V and 2 bases from J, with 10 bases between.

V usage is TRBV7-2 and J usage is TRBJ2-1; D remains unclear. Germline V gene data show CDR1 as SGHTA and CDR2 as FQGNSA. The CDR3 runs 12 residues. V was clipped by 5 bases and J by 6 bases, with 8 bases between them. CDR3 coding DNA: TGTGCCAGCAGCCCGAGGACCAATGAGCAGTTCTTC. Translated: CASSPRTNEQFF.

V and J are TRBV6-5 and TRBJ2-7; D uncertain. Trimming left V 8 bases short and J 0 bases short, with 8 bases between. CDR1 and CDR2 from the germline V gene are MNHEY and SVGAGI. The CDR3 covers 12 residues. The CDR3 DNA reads TGTGCCAGCGGCGCAGGCTCCTACGAGCAGTACTTC. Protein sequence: CASGAGSYEQYF.

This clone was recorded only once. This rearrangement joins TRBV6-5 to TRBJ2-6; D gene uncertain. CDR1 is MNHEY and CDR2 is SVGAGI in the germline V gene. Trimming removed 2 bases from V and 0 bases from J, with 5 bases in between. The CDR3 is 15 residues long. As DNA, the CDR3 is TGTGCCAGCAGTTACGGGGTCTCTGGGGCCAACGTCCTGACTTTC. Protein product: CASSYGVSGANVLTF.

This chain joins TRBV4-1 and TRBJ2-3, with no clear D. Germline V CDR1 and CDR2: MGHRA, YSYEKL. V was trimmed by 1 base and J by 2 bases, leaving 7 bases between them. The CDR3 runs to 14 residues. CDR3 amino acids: CASSQVLSTDTQYF. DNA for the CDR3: TGCGCCAGCAGCCAAGTTCTTTCCACAGATACGCAGTATTTT.

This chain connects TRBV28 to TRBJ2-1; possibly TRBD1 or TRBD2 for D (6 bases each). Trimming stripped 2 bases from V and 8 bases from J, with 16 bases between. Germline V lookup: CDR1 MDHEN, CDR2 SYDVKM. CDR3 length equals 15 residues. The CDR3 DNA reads TGTGCCAGCAGTTTAGCAGGGGCAACGGGGGATGAGCAGTTCTTC. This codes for CASSLAGATGDEQFF.

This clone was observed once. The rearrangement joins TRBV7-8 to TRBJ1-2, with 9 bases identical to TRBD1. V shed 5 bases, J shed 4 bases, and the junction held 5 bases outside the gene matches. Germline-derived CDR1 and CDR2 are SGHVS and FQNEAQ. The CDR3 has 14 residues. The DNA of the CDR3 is TGTGCCAGCAGCCCGACAGGGGGAAGCTATGGCTACACCTTC. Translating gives CASSPTGGSYGYTF.

In DNA form, the CDR3 reads TGTGCCAGCAGTTTACTGGGGACTAGAGAGTTCCACGAGCAGTACTTC. Its translation is CASSLLGTREFHEQYF. The chain links TRBV27 to TRBJ2-7; 8 bases line up with TRBD2. After removal of 2 bases from V and 5 bases from J, the junction contained 11 bases not matched to a gene. Germline-derived CDR1 and CDR2 are MNHEY and SMNVEV (reference sequence). The CDR3 totals 16 residues.

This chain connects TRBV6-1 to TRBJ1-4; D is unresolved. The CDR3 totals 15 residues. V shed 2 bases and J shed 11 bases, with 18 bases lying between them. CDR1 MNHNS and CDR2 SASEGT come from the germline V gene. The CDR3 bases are TGTGCCAGCAGTGAAAATTTGGCGGCCCCTGAGAAACTGTTTTTT. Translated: CASSENLAAPEKLFF.

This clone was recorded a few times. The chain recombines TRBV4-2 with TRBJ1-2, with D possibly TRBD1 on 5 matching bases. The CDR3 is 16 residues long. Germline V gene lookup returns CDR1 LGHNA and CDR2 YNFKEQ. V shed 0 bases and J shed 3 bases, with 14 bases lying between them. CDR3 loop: CASSQDLEGHHYGYTF. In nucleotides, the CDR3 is TGTGCCAGCAGCCAAGATCTGGAGGGGCACCACTATGGCTACACCTTC.

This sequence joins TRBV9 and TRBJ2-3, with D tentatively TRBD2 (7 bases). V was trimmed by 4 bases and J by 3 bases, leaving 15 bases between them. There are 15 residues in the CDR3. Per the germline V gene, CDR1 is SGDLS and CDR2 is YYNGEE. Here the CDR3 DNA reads TGTGCCAGCAGCCCCTGGGGGGGCGCGACAGATACGCAGTATTTT. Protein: CASSPWGGATDTQYF.

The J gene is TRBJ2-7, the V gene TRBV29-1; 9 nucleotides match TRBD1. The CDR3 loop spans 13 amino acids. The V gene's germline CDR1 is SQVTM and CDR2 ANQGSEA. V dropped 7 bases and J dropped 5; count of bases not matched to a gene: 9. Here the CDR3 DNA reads TGCAGCGCTGTTGGACAGGGGAAAGACGAGCAGTACTTC. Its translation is CSAVGQGKDEQYF.